What follows are 7 T cell receptor beta chains derived from one specimen sequenced in a study of blood T cells in healthy people across ages. The use of a sample-barcoded 5' primer and a J-beta primer mix characterized a second PCR of roughly 6 to 11 cycles. One entry per CDR3 protein results from TCRdb running MiXCR on the 5' RACE reads. Of some 690,000 distinct CDR3 sequences listed, approximately 22% are singletons. Sequencing was performed on blood. The source of these receptors is a man between 65 and 79 years old in good health.

This clonotype was detected a few times. The chain carries TRBV15 and TRBJ2-7, with D unresolved. V lost 0 bases, J lost 4 bases, and 4 bases lay in between. This CDR3 spans 12 amino acids. The germline V gene has CDR1 LNHNV and CDR2 YYDKDF (reference sequence). The CDR3: CATSRDGYEQYV. DNA for the CDR3: TGTGCCACCAGCAGAGACGGTTACGAGCAGTACGTC.

The sample holds one count of this clonotype. Here the CDR3 reads CSVDLPSGNTIYF. DNA of the CDR3: TGCAGCGTTGATCTCCCCTCTGGAAACACCATATATTTT. The rearrangement links TRBV29-1 to TRBJ1-3; D is unclear. Looked up from germline, CDR1 is SQVTM and CDR2 is ANQGSEA. V was shortened by 3 bases and J by 0 bases, with 6 bases between the two germline ends. CDR3 length equals 13 residues.

The V and J genes are TRBV20-1 and TRBJ2-4, with D perhaps TRBD2 (6 bases). Germline V gene data show CDR1 as DFQATT and CDR2 as SNEGSKA (reference sequence). V dropped 3 bases and J dropped 8 bases, with 17 bases sitting between them. The CDR3 runs 14 residues. CDR3 bases: TGCAGTGCTAGTCCGGGACTGGGTACGGACATTCAGTACTTC. This sequence encodes CSASPGLGTDIQYF.

The chain is built from TRBV15 and TRBJ2-3; either TRBD1 or TRBD2 may supply D (6 bases each). The CDR3 totals 14 residues. V was trimmed by 8 bases and J by 2 bases, leaving 14 bases between them. Germline CDR1 reads LNHNV; CDR2 reads YYDKDF (reference sequence). The chain's CDR3 is CATGRGDSTDTQYF. The CDR3 nucleotides are TGTGCCACCGGTAGGGGGGACTCCACAGATACGCAGTATTTT.

The sample holds a few counts of this clonotype. The V and J genes are TRBV29-1 and TRBJ2-2; D uncertain. Trimming left V 4 bases short and J 6 bases short, with 6 bases between. This CDR3 contains 11 residues. Per germline, CDR1 SQVTM and CDR2 ANQGSEA. CDR3: CSVVRAGELFF. Here the CDR3 DNA reads TGCAGCGTTGTAAGGGCCGGGGAGCTGTTTTTT.

This chain links TRBV20-1 with TRBJ1-5; 8 bases agree with TRBD1. Germline trimming cut 5 bases from V and 5 bases from J; bases unmatched to any gene: 5. The CDR3 has 13 amino acids. The germline CDR1 and CDR2 sequences are DFQATT and SNEGSKA (reference sequence). CDR3 DNA sequence: TGCAGTGCTGCCAGGGGGCCCGATCAGCCCCAGCATTTT. It is translated as CSAARGPDQPQHF.

As to this clonotype: This CDR3 is missing its conserved last phenylalanine or tryptophan, likely due to a read error. J is TRBJ2-3 and V is TRBV6-5; D is unclear. V lost 7 bases and J lost 6, with 14 bases in between. The germline V gene encodes CDR1 MNHEY and CDR2 SVGAGI. The CDR3 is 13 residues long. CDR3 residues: CASTRTAADTQYL. CDR3 nucleotides: TGTGCCAGCACTAGGACCGCTGCGGATACGCAGTATCTT.